This record concerns one T cell receptor beta chain sequence. There is no known antigen for this receptor. The read terminates 3 residues before the CDR3 end, so the remaining end is supplied by the germline J gene. The data were taken from a study of T cells in women clearing cervical HPV infection (dated by TCRdb to about 2018). For context, the study as a whole: The cases were about two dozen women with histologically confirmed HPV16-related CIN3 or worse, and 2 of those women had invasive cancers. The controls were 25 or so women whose single incident HPV16 infection cleared within 12 months with no development of precancer or cancer. Cases and controls were matched on year of sample collection and on age within five years. The exploratory proof-of-principle case-control study was nested within the Guanacaste HPV Natural History Study in Costa Rica and compared TCR repertoires across cervical HPV16 outcomes. Cases had a median age of 34 years and controls had a median age of around 40, with no significant differences in baseline characteristics. Blood from cases was collected at the visit where the lesion was first found, while blood from controls was collected once the infection could no longer be detected. Five blinded duplicates per group were added as quality controls, so that roughly 60 samples were obtained: some 50 participants and around 10 replicates. For cases, a median interval of about 150 days, with an interquartile range of 90 to 200 days, was observed between lesion detection and blood sampling. HLA typing was available for only a few women, so HLA type could not be excluded as a confounder. The parent cohort enrolled 10,049 women aged 18 or older in Guanacaste, Costa Rica, during about 1992 to 1994 and followed them for about 7 years. Results the study describes overall, beyond this receptor: By combining richness with V gene abundances, random forest classifiers separated cases from controls with an estimated AUC of about 0.82. Because the number of T cells per sample was unknown, the richness differences could reflect varying T-cell content rather than repertoire biology. CIN3+ cases had significantly higher TCR repertoire richness than controls across sequencing depths, but evenness did not differ between the groups. The cross-sectional design could not show whether the associations came before the infection or were a result of it, and neither effector/memory subsets nor HPV-specific T cells were isolated. Cases had lower TRBV6-7 relative abundance than controls (approximately 0.1% versus 0.16%; Bonferroni P = 0.0008).

TCR beta CDR3 regions were amplified by multiplex PCR from an average of around 1,200 ng genomic DNA per sample using the immunoSEQ assay. To correct primer bias, the assay used a complete synthetic TCR repertoire to set an amplification baseline. The amplicons were sequenced on the Illumina platform. The original methods were these. Sequences were error-corrected by clustering with frequency ratios and a modified nearest-neighbor algorithm, then analyzed in the immunoSEQ Analyzer with IMGT gene definitions. TCR richness and evenness were averaged over 20 rarefaction repeats at each rarefaction depth, excluding samples with fewer sequences than the depth. Wilcoxon rank sum tests with FDR correction were used to compare relative abundances of V, D and J genes between the groups. An intraclass correlation of around 96% for TCR richness and an average of around 71% across some 66 gene segments were obtained from the blinded duplicates. Held by TCRdb, this immuneACCESS table contains in-frame sequences only and omits some clones. Under half of the omission traces to an unresolved V gene where checked; the cause of the rest is unknown. That table furnishes V, J and clone size, whereas the DNA furnished D and trimming. The sample table gives tens of thousands of clones. The ten largest clones take up roughly 6.8% of the sample.

CDR1 and CDR2, per the germline V gene, are SNHLY and FYNNEI. Deletion took 6 bases off V and 8 bases off J, with a span of 14 bases between the germline ends. The CDR3 measures 14 amino acids from cysteine to phenylalanine. Only the CDR3 bases that were read are kept: 33 of them, in frame from base 1. Every participant had a single incident cervical HPV16 infection, and prevalent HPV16 infections were excluded. Cervical HPV DNA was detected with MY09/MY11 PCR, and genotyping was done by dot-blot hybridization. Roughly 15 mL of heparinized blood were centrifuged, and the buffy coat was split into aliquots, frozen at -30 degrees C, and then kept at -80 degrees C. QIAGEN kits were used to extract genomic DNA from the buffy coat specimens.

This chain is built from TRBV2 and TRBJ1-6; tentative D gene TRBD1, with 5 bases matching. The sample comprised blood buffy coat. The source is a woman aged 18-69 years with a cervical HPV16 infection that either progressed to CIN3+ or cleared (not recorded which). The covered CDR3 bases are TGTGCCAGCAGGGAGCCCAGGGTCGATTCACCC. The resulting protein is CASREPRVDSP. The whole CDR3 sequence reads CASREPRVDSPLHF.